This TCR beta chain was recorded in a study of post-analysis software for immune sequencing data. Background on the study: The cohort encompassed relapsing-remitting, secondary progressive and progressive-relapsing multiple sclerosis disease courses. Study-level results: Batch-mates among the samples co-clustered strongly by F measure. Controls showed significantly higher normalized Chao1 diversity than did multiple sclerosis patients. TRBV segments more frequent in patients than in controls numbered five and included TRBV5-6, TRBV5-1 and TRBV20-1.

Every TCR beta cDNA library bore unique molecular identifiers. Out of roughly 0.85 to 10 million T cells, about 510,000 cDNA molecules were generated. TCRdb used MiXCR to reprocess the PCR reads, holding one entry per CDR3 protein. Of 700,000 to 900,000 distinct CDR3 sequences detected, just over 45% appear once; the ten largest clones hold approximately 5%. The count of this clonotype is one. Its matching antigen is unknown. The CDR3 is made up of 15 amino acids. Germline CDR1 SGHTA, CDR2 FQGNSA. The V gene end was trimmed by 2 bases and the J gene end by 12 bases; junction bases not matched to a gene: 15.

The chain employs TRBV7-2 and TRBJ1-2; 7 bases align to TRBD1. This TCR derives from a girl aged 5-17 years with multiple sclerosis. The sequencing input was blood. The CDR3 DNA is TGTGCCAGCAGCTTAAACCCGGGACAGCAAGGTTTTGACACCTTC. Translating it yields CASSLNPGQQGFDTF.